This T cell receptor delta chain was sequenced in a study of gammadelta T cells in human blood. TCRdb reprocessed the RT-PCR reads through CATT. The table includes about 990 delta-chain clones, around 25% detected once. The CDR3 sequence is 18 residues long. From germline, CDR1 is TSWWSYY and CDR2 QGS. About this clone: Given a much more abundant clone one base away, this may be a read error.

Material: non-Vgamma9Vdelta2 gamma-delta T cells from infant blood. This TCR came from a human donor. This chain links TRDV1 with TRDJ1; the D gene is possibly TRDD2 (6 bases). The CDR3 protein is CALGELLLRGRYTVKLIF. The CDR3 DNA reads as TGTGCTCTTGGGGAACTACTCCTACGGGGTCGCTACACCGTTAAACTCATCTTT.